This TCR beta chain is from a study of T cell clones after liver transplantation. At the level of the study: Apart from three HCV-positive recipients, transplants were for non-autoimmune, non-viral reasons.

Sorting of unstimulated PBMCs yielded separate CD3+CD4+ and CD3+CD8+ fractions. Trimming shortened V by 0 bases and J by 6 bases, and 8 bases separated the two germline ends. From germline, CDR1 is SGHRS and CDR2 YFSETQ. The CDR3 has 13 residues. TCRdb's table, derived via immunoSEQ multiplex PCR, lists solely in-frame clones and lacks some. This sample has 40,000 to 65,000 clones, with roughly 83% found just once. The source was CD4+ T cells from blood, collected before liver transplant. V usage is TRBV5-1 and J usage is TRBJ2-3; D uncertain. This receptor was taken from a human donor who received a liver transplant. This CDR3 reads CASSLDHRDTQYF. CDR3 DNA sequence: TGCGCCAGCAGCTTGGACCACCGGGATACGCAGTATTTT.